The sequence of this TCR beta chain was determined in a study of shared clonotypes between healthy human individuals. About the research overall: Three CD4 naive, three CD4 memory, two CD8 naive and one CD8 memory plate were used per donor. Study-wide results and caveats: The represented genetic and exposure-history diversity was limited by the small number of donors. Lower generation probabilities were found for non-shared clonotypes than for those shared by all four donors.

The CDR3 runs 13 residues. Per germline, CDR1 SNHLY and CDR2 FYNNEI. V was cut by 6 bases and J by 12 bases, with 20 bases left in between. Details on this clone: Antigen specificity is unknown.

Naive CD8 cells lacked CD45RO, underwent positive selection for CCR7 and left out terminally differentiated effector memory CD45RA+ cells. The healthy adult donors were HIV-negative and reported no recent acute infections or vaccinations. The table came from immunoSEQ multiplex PCR; TCRdb's copy has only in-frame clones and leaves some out. Among about 2 million clones, approximately 94% were seen once, and the ten largest hold 1.2%. This sequence originates from a man younger than 30 in good health. The rearrangement uses TRBV2 and TRBJ2-5; D might be TRBD2 (6 bases). Sequenced input: naive CD8+ T cells sorted from blood. In nucleotides, the CDR3 is TGTGCCAGCAGCCCGAGGGATCTAGCGCCCGAGTACTTC. Its translation is CASSPRDLAPEYF.